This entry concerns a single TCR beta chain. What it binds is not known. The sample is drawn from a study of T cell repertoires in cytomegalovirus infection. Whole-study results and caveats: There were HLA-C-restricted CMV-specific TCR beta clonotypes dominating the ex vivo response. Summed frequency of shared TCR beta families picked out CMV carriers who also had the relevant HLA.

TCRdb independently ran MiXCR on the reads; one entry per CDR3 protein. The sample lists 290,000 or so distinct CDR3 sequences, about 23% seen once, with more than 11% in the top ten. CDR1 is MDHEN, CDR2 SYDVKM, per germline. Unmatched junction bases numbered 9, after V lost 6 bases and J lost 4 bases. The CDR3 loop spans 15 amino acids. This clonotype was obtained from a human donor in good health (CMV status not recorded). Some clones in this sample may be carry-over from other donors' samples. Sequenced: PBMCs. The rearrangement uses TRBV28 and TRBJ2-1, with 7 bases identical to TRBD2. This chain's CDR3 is CASRTPEAGYNEQFF. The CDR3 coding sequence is TGTGCCAGCAGAACTCCGGAAGCGGGGTACAATGAGCAGTTCTTC.